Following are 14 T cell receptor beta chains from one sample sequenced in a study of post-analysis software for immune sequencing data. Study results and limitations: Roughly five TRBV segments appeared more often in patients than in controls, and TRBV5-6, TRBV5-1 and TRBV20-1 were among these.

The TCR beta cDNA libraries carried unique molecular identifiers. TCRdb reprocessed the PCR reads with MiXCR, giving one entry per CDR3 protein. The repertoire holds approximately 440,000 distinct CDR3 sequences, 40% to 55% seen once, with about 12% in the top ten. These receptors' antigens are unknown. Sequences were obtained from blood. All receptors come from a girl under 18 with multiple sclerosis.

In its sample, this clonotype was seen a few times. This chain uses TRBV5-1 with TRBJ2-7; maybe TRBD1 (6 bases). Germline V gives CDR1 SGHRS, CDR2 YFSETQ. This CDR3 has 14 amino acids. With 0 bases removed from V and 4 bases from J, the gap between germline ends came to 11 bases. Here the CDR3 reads CASSLDVGAYEQYF. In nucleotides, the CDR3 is TGCGCCAGCAGCTTGGATGTGGGGGCTTACGAGCAGTACTTC.

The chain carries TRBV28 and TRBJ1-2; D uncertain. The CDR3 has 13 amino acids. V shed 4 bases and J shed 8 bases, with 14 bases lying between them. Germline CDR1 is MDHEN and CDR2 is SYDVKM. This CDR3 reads CASSSSAGRGYTF. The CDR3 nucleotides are TGTGCCAGCAGTTCAAGCGCTGGGAGAGGCTACACCTTC.

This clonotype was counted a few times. The CDR3 DNA sequence: TGCGCCAGCAGCTCAGACCTACCGAACACCGGGGAGCTGTTTTTT. It specifies CASSSDLPNTGELFF. V and J are TRBV5-1 and TRBJ2-2, with D uncertain. Germline-derived CDR1 and CDR2 are SGHRS and YFSETQ. Trimming took off 3 bases at V and 0 bases at J, with 9 bases between the two ends. The CDR3 has 15 residues.

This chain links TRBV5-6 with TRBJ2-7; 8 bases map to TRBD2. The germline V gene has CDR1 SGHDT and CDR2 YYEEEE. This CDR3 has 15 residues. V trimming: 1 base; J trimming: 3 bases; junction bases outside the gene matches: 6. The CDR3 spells CASSLRAGVGYEQYF. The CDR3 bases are TGTGCCAGCAGCTTGAGAGCGGGAGTTGGCTACGAGCAGTACTTC.

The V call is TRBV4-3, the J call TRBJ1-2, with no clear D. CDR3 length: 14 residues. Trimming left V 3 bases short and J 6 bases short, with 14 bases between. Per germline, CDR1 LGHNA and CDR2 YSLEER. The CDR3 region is CASSQELIRHGYTF. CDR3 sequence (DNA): TGCGCCAGCAGCCAGGAACTAATCCGCCATGGCTACACCTTC.

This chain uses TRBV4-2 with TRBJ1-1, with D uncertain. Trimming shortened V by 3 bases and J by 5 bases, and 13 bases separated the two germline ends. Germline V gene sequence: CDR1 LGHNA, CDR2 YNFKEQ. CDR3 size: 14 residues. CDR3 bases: TGTGCCAGCAGCCAGGAGGGAGCTGTGACTGAAGCTTTCTTT. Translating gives CASSQEGAVTEAFF.

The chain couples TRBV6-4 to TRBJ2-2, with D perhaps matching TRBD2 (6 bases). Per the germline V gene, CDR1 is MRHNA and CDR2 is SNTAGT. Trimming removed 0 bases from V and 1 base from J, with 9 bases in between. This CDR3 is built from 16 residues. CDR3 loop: CASSDSGSGNTGELFF. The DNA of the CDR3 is TGTGCCAGCAGTGACTCGGGTAGCGGGAACACCGGGGAGCTGTTTTTT.

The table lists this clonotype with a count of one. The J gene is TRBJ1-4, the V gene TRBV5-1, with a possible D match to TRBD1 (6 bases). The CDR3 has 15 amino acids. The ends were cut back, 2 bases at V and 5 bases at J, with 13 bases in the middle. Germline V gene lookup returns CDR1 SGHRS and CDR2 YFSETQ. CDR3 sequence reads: CASSLGGTQNEKLFF. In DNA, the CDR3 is TGCGCCAGCAGCTTAGGCGGGACACAAAATGAAAAACTGTTTTTT.

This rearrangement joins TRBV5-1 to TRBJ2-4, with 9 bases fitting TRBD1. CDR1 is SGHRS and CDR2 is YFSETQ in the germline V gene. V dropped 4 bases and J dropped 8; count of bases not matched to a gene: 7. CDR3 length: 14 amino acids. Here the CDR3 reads CASSPRTGEDIQYF. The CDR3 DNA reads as TGCGCCAGCAGCCCGAGGACAGGGGAGGACATTCAGTACTTC.

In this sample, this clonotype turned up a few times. The CDR3 DNA is TGTGCCAGCAACCACGCCACGATATGGGATACGCAGTATTTT. Translation: CASNHATIWDTQYF. The chain links TRBV7-2 to TRBJ2-3; D call uncertain. The CDR3 spans 14 residues. Germline CDR1 SGHTA, CDR2 FQGNSA. V lost 7 bases and J 6 bases, leaving 17 bases between the germline ends.

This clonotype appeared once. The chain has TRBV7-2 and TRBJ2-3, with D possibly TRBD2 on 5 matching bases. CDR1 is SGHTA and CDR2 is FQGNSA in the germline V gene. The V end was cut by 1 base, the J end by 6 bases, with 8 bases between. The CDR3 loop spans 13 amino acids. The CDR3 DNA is TGTGCCAGCAGCTTAGGGAGCGGTGATACGCAGTATTTT. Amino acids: CASSLGSGDTQYF.

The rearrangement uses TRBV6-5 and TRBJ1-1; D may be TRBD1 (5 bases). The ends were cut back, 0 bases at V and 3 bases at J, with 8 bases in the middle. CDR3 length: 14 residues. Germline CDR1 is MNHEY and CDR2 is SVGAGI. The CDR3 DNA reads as TGTGCCAGCAGTTACTCAGGGGCTGACACTGAAGCTTTCTTT. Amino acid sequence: CASSYSGADTEAFF.

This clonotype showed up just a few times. In nucleotides, the CDR3 is TGTGCCAGCAGACCAAGTTATAGCAATCAGCCCCAGCATTTT. Translation: CASRPSYSNQPQHF. The V and J genes are TRBV28 and TRBJ1-5; D not resolved. Per the germline V gene, CDR1 is MDHEN and CDR2 is SYDVKM. The CDR3 length is 14 residues. Trimming left V 6 bases short and J 0 bases short, with 9 bases between.

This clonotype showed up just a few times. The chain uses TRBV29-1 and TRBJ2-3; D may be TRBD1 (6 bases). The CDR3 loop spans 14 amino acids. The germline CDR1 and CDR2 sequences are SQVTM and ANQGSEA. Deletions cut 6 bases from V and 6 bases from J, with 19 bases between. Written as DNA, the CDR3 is TGCAGCGTCCTCCGACAGGCCCCGTTCGATACGCAGTATTTT. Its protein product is CSVLRQAPFDTQYF.